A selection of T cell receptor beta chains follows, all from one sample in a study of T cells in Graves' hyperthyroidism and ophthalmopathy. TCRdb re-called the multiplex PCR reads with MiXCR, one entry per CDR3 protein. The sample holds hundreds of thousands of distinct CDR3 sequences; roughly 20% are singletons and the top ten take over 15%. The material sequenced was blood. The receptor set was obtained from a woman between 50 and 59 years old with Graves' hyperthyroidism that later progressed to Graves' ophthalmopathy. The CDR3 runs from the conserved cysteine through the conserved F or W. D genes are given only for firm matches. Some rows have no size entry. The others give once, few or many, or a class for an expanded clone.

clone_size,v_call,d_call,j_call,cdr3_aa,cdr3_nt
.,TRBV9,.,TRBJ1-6,CASSAGLRAGNSPLHF,TGTGCCAGCAGCGCAGGGTTGAGGGCAGGTAATTCACCCCTCCACTTT
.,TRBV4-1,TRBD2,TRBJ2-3,CASSQAGAAGGPDTQYF,TGCGCCAGCAGCCAAGCTGGAGCGGCGGGGGGGCCAGATACGCAGTATTTT
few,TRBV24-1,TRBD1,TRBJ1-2,CATSDQTTGGYGYTF,TGTGCCACCAGTGATCAGACGACAGGGGGCTATGGCTACACCTTC
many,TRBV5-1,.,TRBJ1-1,CASSPPLNTEAFF,TGCGCCAGCAGCCCGCCTCTGAACACTGAAGCTTTCTTT
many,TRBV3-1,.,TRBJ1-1,CASSQDFGAVRTEAFF,TGTGCCAGCAGCCAAGACTTCGGGGCGGTGAGGACTGAAGCTTTCTTT
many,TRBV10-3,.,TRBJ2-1,CAIGDSGAYEQFF,TGTGCCATCGGAGATTCGGGGGCCTATGAGCAGTTCTTC
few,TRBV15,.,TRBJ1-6,CATSRDLGDSPLHF,TGTGCCACCAGCAGAGATTTAGGGGATTCACCCCTCCACTTT
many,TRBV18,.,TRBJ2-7,CASSPPLTGYYEQYF,TGTGCCAGCTCACCACCATTGACAGGATACTACGAGCAGTACTTC
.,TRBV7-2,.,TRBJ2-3,CASVGPSTDTQYF,TGTGCCAGCGTCGGACCTAGCACAGATACGCAGTATTTT
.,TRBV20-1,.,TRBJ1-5,CSAIGRNNQPQHF,TGCAGTGCCATAGGACGGAACAATCAGCCCCAGCATTTT
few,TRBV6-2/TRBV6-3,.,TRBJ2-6,CASRTGTGSDRSRANVLTF,TGTGCCAGCAGGACTGGGACCGGGTCCGACCGCTCTAGGGCCAACGTCCTGACTTTC
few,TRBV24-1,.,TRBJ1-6,CATLRMRDTSCSSYNSPLHF,TGTGCCACCCTTAGGATGAGGGACACTTCTTGTAGCTCCTATAATTCACCCCTCCACTTT
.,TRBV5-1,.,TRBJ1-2,CASTTTGGNYGYTF,TGCGCCAGCACCACTACTGGGGGCAACTATGGCTACACCTTC
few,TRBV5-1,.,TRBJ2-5,CASSPTTLDGQETQYF,TGCGCCAGCAGCCCGACTACCCTCGACGGCCAAGAGACCCAGTACTTC
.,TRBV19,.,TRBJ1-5,CASSIAAVYSNQPQHF,TGTGCCAGTAGTATAGCGGCAGTTTATAGCAATCAGCCCCAGCATTTT
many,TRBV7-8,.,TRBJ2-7,CASSLGGEPEQYF,TGTGCCAGCAGCTTAGGGGGGGAACCCGAGCAGTACTTC
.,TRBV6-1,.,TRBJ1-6,CASSRREGGESPLHF,TGTGCCAGCAGCCGCCGGGAGGGGGGCGAATCACCCCTCCACTTT
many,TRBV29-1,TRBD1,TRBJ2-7,CSVDSGTGGWEQYF,TGCAGCGTTGACTCCGGGACAGGGGGTTGGGAGCAGTACTTC
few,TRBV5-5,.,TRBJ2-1,CASSYWGTYNEQFF,TGTGCCAGCAGCTATTGGGGAACCTACAATGAGCAGTTCTTC
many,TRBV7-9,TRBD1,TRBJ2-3,CASSPWTGGRTDTQYF,TGTGCCAGCAGCCCTTGGACAGGGGGAAGAACAGATACGCAGTATTTT
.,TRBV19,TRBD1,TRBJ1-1,CASSIRDRGRNTEALF,TGTGCCAGTAGTATCCGGGACAGGGGGCGAAACACTGAAGCTCTCTTT
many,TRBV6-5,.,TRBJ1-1,CASSYRTLNTEAFF,TGTGCCAGCAGTTACAGGACACTGAACACTGAAGCTTTCTTT
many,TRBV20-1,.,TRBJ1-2,CSASPSGRANYGYTF,TGCAGTGCTAGCCCCAGTGGACGTGCGAACTATGGCTACACCTTC
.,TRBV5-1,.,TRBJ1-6,CASSADSSNSPLHF,TGCGCCAGCAGCGCGGACAGCTCTAATTCACCCCTCCACTTT
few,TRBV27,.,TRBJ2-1,CASASGLVNEQFF,TGTGCCAGCGCCAGCGGACTTGTTAATGAGCAGTTCTTC
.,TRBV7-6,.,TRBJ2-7,CASSLEESEQYF,TGTGCCAGCAGCTTAGAGGAGAGCGAGCAGTACTTC
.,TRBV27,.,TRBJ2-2,CASSSDIGGITGELFF,TGTGCCAGCAGCTCCGACATAGGGGGTATCACCGGGGAGCTGTTTTTT
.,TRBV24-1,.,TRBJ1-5,CATSPRTSNQPQHF,TGTGCCACCAGTCCCCGGACGAGCAATCAGCCCCAGCATTTT
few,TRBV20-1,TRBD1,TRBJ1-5,CSATWTGDYQPQHF,TGCAGTGCTACCTGGACAGGGGACTATCAGCCCCAGCATTTT